This TCR beta chain was recorded in a study of beta chain features in type 1 diabetes. This clone has ten or more counts. CDR3 length equals 14 residues. V lost 1 base and J lost 4; bases outside the gene matches: 2. The germline V gene encodes CDR1 GTSNPN and CDR2 SVGIG (reference sequence). The study reverse transcribed the entire isolated RNA, so it sequenced expressed TCRB transcripts. Clones were read by immunoSEQ multiplex PCR, and TCRdb kept only the in-frame ones, dropping some. The sample includes fewer than 500,000 clones, roughly 14% of them seen just once. Sorting that relied on CD45RO/CCR7/CD25/CD127/CD95/CD27 yielded CD4+ naive, central memory, regulatory and stem cell-like memory cells.

Sample: naive CD4+ T cells from blood. V gene TRBV30 combines with J gene TRBJ2-5, with 11 nucleotides matching TRBD2. The TCR was taken from a man aged 25-40 years in good health. The CDR3 is CAWSDLAGGETQYF. In DNA form, the CDR3 reads TGTGCCTGGAGTGACCTAGCGGGAGGAGAGACCCAGTACTTC.